This TCR beta chain was recovered during a study of identical twins (dated by TCRdb to 2016 to 2018). About the study as a whole: The study deep-sequenced TCR alpha and beta repertoires from monozygotic twins, unrelated adults of various ages and cord blood to test whether fetal clonotypes persist. To rule out contamination, replicate twin experiments were performed at different times with different library preparation protocols. The full study reports these points: A weaker excess of twin sharing was found in beta out-of-frame sequences because the signal-to-noise ratio was lowered by fewer shared sequences. Conclusions relied on cross-sectional statistical analysis, since the same donors could not be followed over many years. Zero-insertion analyses could be partly confounded by invariant T cells such as MAIT and iNKT, although diverse VJ usage argued against such confounding for most clonotypes. Compared with coincidental sharing between unrelated individuals, an excess of low generation-probability sequences was observed among out-of-frame TCR alpha sequences shared between twins. Recombination models systematically underestimated out-of-frame TCR alpha sharing in monozygotic twins but agreed with sharing between unrelated individuals. Fewer insertions were carried by abundant cord blood beta clonotypes, a similar but weaker trend appeared in young adult naive repertoires, and no such trend appeared in memory repertoires.

This clonotype showed up just a few times. Its antigen remains undetermined. Per-base qualities were not stored, and no clone one base away is much larger. Every donor was a healthy Caucasian. The twin cohort consisted of three pairs of female monozygotic twins, all aged roughly 18 to 30 years. The RNA used for TCR libraries was isolated from peripheral blood mononuclear cells. CDR1 SGHTA and CDR2 FQGNSA were looked up in the germline V gene. From the cysteine up to the phenylalanine, the CDR3 has a length of 12 residues. Left in the record is the CDR3 DNA by itself, 36 bases read in frame from the first base. V sheds 4 bases and J sheds 6 bases, leaving 8 bases between their ends. Library construction relied on 5' RACE. TCRdb lists the instrument as Illumina HiSeq 2000. Template switching added a universal primer binding site, and the final cDNA carried a unique molecular identifier that allowed TCR cDNA molecules to be counted accurately. Specific primers in the conserved constant-segment region were used to synthesize first-strand cDNA for TCR alpha and beta chains. To control for contamination, each cDNA library was double barcoded with a SMART-Mk sample barcode plus Illumina barcodes. TruSeq adapter sequences along with Illumina sample barcodes were introduced in two successive PCR steps. Sequencing of the TCR alpha and beta cDNA libraries was done on the Illumina HiSeq platform using custom primers. The authors' pipeline ran thus. MiGEC processed the raw reads to extract unique molecular identifiers, while MiXCR was used to determine the CDR3 positions. Recombination models were inferred per individual with the repgenHMM and IGoR tools using an EM algorithm. The analysis of shared clonotypes was done with the tcR package in R, with sharing normalized by the product of cloneset sizes. Out-of-frame nonproductive sequences were analyzed to study raw recombination free of thymic and clonal selection effects. TCRdb reworked the public reads: Q25 trimming with fastp, MiXCR clone assembly, productive beta chains retained. CDR3 protein sequences are deduplicated, and each keeps its most common genes and DNA. TCRdb's processing, not the authors', yielded these V and J calls. For this sample the table gives 600,000 to 800,000 distinct CDR3 sequences, of which about 20% were detected only once. In total, the top ten clones hold 4.3% of the sample.

The sample was also linked to a second study, of T cells expressing NK-cell markers. As noted in the second study: In sorted CD3+CD56+NKG2C+, CD3+CD56+NKG2C- and CD3+CD56-NKG2C+ T-cell subsets from several donors, TCR beta-chain repertoires were profiled. Among the eight sequenced donors, only one was HCMV-seronegative, while the other seven were HCMV-seropositive. To restrict sorting to alphabetaTCR-expressing T cells, an anti-gammadeltaTCR antibody was added in several experiments. In more than 5 donors, the dominant CD3+CD56+NKG2C+ clonotypes were found to rank among the top 10 CD8+ clonotypes and to make up about 1.0-7.5% of CD8+ T cells. Those dominant clonotypes were again the most abundant among CD3+CD56-NKG2C+ cells in four donors, at about 25-65%. Whether the expanded NKG2C-expressing T cell clones were specific for HCMV antigens remained unclear. Randomly selected healthy volunteers, three men and five women, were used as the eight sequenced donors. A commercial ELISA kit detecting HCMV-specific IgG in serum was used to determine HCMV serostatus. For a handful of donors, bulk peripheral blood T-cell repertoires were also sequenced from unsorted PBMC. Reads were demultiplexed and grouped by UMI with MIGEC, and clonotypes were assembled and quantified with MiTCR. To exclude erroneous sequences, only TCR cDNA sequences supported by at least two reads were retained. The tcR package was used for downstream repertoire analysis, and clonotypes were matched across fractions by CDR3 nucleotide sequence plus V segment. Antigen specificity was annotated against VDJdb with VDJmatch, allowing one amino acid substitution in CDR3.

Sample: PBMCs. The clonotype was recovered from a woman aged 18-29 years in good health. The chain employs TRBV7-2 and TRBJ2-3, with the D segment identity uncertain. The encoded CDR3 is CASSSEEDTQYF. The nucleotide sequence reads as follows: TGTGCCAGCAGCTCGGAAGAGGATACGCAGTATTTT.